The clone carrying this T cell receptor beta chain was observed many times. These data come from a study of blood T cells in healthy people across ages. Sample-barcoded 5' priming and a J-beta primer mix drove a second PCR of about 7 to 11 cycles. TCRdb processed the 5' RACE reads anew with MiXCR; each CDR3 protein has one entry. Of around 1.5 million distinct CDR3 sequences listed, 42% are singletons. Deletions cut 9 bases from V and 4 bases from J, with 4 bases between. This CDR3 comprises 9 residues. Germline CDR1 reads MGHDK; CDR2 reads SYGVNS. Sequenced input: blood. The rearrangement joins TRBV25-1 to TRBJ2-7; D is unclear. This clonotype originated in a woman aged 18 to 35 in good health. CDR3 sequence: CARKYEQYF. For the CDR3, the DNA is TGTGCCAGGAAATACGAGCAGTACTTC.